The sequence of this T cell receptor beta chain was determined in a study of T-cell reconstitution after alpha-beta-depleted transplantation in children. As regards this clonotype: Its antigen remains unknown.

Looked up from germline, CDR1 is SGHRS and CDR2 is YFSETQ. Trimming left V 1 base short and J 4 bases short, with 20 bases between. This CDR3 has 17 residues. The TCRbeta library was prepared with unique molecular identifiers. TCRdb reprocessed the PCR reads via MiXCR and lists one record per CDR3 protein. The profile covers over 120,000 distinct CDR3 sequences, with 8% to 10% appearing a single time and about a sixth taken by the ten largest. Overall study findings and caveats: Approximately two months post-transplant, alpha-beta T cells reportedly originated from several hundred expanded graft clones.

The chain joins TRBV5-1 to TRBJ2-5; D is perhaps TRBD1 or TRBD2 (5 bases each). This specimen was PBMCs, mostly from graft donor cells, taken 180 days after TCRalphabeta/CD19-depleted stem cell transplant. The TCR originated in a female patient between 2 and 10 years old who had a stem cell transplant for congenital amegakaryocytic thrombocytopenia, so the T cells may come from the graft donor. The CDR3 DNA reads TGCGCCAGCAGCTTGAGGTTCGGGACGTCGGGGTCAGAGACCCAGTACTTC. Translation: CASSLRFGTSGSETQYF.